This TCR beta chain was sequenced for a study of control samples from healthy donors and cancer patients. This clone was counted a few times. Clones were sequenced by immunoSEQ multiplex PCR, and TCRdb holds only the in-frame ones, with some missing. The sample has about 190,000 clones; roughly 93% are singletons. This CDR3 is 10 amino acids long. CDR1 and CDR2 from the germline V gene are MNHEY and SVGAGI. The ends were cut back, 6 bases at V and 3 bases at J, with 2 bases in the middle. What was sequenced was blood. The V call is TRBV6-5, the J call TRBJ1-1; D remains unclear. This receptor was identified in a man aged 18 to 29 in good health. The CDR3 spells CASRYTEAFF. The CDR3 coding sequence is TGTGCCAGCAGGTACACTGAAGCTTTCTTT.